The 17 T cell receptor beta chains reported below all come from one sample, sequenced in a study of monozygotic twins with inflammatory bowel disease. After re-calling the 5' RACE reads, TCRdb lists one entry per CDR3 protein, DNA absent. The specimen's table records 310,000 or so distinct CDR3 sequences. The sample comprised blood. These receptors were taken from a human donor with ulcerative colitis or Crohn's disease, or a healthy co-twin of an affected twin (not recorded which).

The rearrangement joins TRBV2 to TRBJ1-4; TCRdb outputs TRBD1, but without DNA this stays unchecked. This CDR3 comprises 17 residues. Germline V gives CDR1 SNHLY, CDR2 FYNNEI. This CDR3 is CASSEYGERWTNEKLFF.

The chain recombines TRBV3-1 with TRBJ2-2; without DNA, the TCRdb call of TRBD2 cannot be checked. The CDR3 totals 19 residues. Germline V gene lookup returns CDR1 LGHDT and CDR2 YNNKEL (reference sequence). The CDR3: CASSRPGLAGGTNTGELFF.

The CDR3 protein is CSAAAGLASSYEHYF. This chain uses TRBV20-1 with TRBJ2-7. This CDR3 spans 15 amino acids. Germline V CDR1 and CDR2: DFQATT, SNEGSKA (reference sequence).

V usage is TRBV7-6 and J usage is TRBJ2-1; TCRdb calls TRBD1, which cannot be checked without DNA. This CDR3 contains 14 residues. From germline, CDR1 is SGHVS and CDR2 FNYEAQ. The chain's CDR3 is CASSPRWAANEQFF.

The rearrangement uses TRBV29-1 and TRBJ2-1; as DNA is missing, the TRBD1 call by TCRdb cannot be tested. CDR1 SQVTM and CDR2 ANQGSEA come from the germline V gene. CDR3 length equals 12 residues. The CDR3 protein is CSVDIPGTEQFF.

This CDR3 reads CATSGLFNEQFF. The rearrangement joins TRBV24-1 to TRBJ2-1. Looked up from germline, CDR1 is KGHDR and CDR2 is SFDVKD. The CDR3 runs 12 residues.

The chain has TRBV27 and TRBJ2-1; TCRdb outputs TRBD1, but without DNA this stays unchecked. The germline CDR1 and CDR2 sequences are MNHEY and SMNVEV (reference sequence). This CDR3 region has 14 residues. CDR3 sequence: CASSAGRGYNEQFF.

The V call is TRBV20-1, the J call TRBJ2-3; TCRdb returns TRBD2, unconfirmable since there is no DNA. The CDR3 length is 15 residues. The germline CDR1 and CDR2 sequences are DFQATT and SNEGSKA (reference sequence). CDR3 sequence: CSATVGRGLTDTQYF.

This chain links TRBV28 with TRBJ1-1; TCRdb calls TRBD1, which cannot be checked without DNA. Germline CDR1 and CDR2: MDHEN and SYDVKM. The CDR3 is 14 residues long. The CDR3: CASSFPDRGGEAFF.

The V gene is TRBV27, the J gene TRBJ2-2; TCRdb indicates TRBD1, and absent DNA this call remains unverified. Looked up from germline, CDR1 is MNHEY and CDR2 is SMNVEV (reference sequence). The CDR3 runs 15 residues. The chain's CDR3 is CASAQDSPNTGELFF.

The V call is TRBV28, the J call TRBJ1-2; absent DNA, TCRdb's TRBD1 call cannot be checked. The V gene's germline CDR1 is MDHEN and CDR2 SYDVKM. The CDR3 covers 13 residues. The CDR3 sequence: CASSSPPAYGYTF.

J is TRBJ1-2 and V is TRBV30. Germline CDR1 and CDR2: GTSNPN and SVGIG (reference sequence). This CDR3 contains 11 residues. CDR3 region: CAWSVAYGYTF.

This chain's CDR3 is CASSLGGQGVIGEQYF. V is TRBV28 and J is TRBJ2-7; TCRdb gives TRBD1 as the D gene, but with no DNA this cannot be confirmed. Germline V gives CDR1 MDHEN, CDR2 SYDVKM. CDR3 length equals 16 residues.

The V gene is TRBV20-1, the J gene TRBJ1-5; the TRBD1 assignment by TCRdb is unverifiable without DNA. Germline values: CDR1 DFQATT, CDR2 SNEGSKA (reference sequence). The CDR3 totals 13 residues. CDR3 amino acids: CSASPFPRQPQHF.

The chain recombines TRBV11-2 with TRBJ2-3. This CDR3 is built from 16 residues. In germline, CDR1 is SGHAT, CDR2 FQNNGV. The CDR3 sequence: CASSLVNLGATDTQYF.

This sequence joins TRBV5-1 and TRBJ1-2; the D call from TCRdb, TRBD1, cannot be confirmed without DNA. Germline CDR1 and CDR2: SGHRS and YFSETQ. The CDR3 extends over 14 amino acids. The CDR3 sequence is CASTSSGTSYGYTF.

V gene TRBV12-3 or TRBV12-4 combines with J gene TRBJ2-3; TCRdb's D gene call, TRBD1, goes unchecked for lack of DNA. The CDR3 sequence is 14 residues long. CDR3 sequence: CASRPGQGWDTQYF.